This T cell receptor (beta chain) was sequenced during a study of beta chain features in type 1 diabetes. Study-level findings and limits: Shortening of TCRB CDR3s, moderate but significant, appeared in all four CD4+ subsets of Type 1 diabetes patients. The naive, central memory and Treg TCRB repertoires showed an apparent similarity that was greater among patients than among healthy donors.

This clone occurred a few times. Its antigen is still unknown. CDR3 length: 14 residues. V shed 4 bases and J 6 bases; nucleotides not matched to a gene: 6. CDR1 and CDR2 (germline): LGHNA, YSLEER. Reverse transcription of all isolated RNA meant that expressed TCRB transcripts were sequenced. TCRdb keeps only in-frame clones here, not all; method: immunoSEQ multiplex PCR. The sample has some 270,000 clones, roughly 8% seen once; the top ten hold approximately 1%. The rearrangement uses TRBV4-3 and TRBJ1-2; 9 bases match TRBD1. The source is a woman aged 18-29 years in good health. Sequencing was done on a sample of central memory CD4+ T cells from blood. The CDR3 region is CASSPRTGADGYTF. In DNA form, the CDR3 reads TGCGCCAGCAGCCCACGGACAGGGGCCGATGGCTACACCTTC.